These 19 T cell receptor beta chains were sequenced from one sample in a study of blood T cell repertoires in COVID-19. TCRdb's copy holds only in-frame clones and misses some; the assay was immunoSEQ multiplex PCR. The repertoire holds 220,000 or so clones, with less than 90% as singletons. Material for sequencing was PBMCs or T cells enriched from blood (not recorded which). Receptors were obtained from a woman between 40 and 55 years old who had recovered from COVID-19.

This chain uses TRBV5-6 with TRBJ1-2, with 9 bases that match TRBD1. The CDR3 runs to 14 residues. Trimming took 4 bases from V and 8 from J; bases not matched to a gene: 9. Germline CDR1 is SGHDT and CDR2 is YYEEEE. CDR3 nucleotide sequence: TGTGCCAGCAGCCCACAGGGGGCCCGGCGGGGCTACACCTTC. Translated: CASSPQGARRGYTF.

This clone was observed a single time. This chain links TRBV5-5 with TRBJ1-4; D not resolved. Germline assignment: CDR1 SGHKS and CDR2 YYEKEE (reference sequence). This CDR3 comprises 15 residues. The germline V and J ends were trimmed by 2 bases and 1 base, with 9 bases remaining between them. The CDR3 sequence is CASSFSPLTNEKLFF. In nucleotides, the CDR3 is TGTGCCAGCAGCTTCAGTCCCTTAACTAATGAAAAACTGTTTTTT. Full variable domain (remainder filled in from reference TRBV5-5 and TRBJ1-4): DAGVTQSPTHLIKTRGQQVTLRCSPISGHKSVSWYQQVLGQGPQFIFQYYEKEERGRGNFPDRFSARQFPNYSSELNVNALLLGDSALYLCASSFSPLTNEKLFFGSGTQLSVL.

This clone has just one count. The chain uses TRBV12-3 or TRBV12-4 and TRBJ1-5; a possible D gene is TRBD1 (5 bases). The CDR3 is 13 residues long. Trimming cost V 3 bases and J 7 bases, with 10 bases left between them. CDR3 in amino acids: CASSFGGIQPQHF. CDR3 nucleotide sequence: TGTGCCAGCAGTTTCGGGGGGATCCAGCCCCAGCATTTT.

The CDR3 DNA reads as TGTGCCACCAGTGATCAGGGATTCGGGGGAGGTCCCTCTCGAGGTGAGCAGTTCTTC. This translates into CATSDQGFGGGPSRGEQFF. The chain carries TRBV24-1 and TRBJ2-1, with D tentatively TRBD2 (6 bases). Germline loops: CDR1 KGHDR, CDR2 SFDVKD. Trimming left V 3 bases short and J 9 bases short, with 29 bases between. This CDR3 contains 19 residues.

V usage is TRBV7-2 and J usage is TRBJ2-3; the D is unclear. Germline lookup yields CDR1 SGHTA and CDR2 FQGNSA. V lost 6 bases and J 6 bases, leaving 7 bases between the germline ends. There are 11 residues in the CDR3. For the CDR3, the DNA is TGTGCCAGCAGTCTAACGGATACGCAGTATTTT. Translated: CASSLTDTQYF.

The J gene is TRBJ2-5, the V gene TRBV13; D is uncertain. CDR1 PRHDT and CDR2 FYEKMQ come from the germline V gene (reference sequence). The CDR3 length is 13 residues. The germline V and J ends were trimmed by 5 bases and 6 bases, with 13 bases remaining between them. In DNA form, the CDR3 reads TGTGCCAGCAGCAGCCCGGCAGCGCAGACCCAGTACTTC. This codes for CASSSPAAQTQYF.

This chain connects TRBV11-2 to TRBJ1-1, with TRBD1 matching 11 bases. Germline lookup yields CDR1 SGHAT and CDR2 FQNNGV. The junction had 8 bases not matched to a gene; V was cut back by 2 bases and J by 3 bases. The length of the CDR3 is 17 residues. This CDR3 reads CASSLRVSGQGDTEAFF. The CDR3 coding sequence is TGTGCCAGCAGCTTACGGGTCTCGGGACAGGGGGACACTGAAGCTTTCTTT. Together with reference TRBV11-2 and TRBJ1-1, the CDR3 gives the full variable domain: EAGVAQSPRYKIIEKRQSVAFWCNPISGHATLYWYQQILGQGPKLLIQFQNNGVVDDSQLPKDRFSAERLKGVDSTLKIQPAKLEDSAVYLCASSLRVSGQGDTEAFFGQGTRLTVV.

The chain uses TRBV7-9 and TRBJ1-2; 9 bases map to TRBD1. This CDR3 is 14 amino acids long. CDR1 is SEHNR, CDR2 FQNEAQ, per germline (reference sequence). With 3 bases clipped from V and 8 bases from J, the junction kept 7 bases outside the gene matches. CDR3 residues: CASSFGDREYGYTF. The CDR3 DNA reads TGTGCCAGCAGCTTCGGGGACAGGGAGTACGGCTACACCTTC.

This chain's CDR3 is CASSGDRGNIQYF. The CDR3 nucleotides are TGTGCCAGCAGTGGGGACAGGGGAAACATTCAGTACTTC. J is TRBJ2-4 and V is TRBV27; 10 bases fit TRBD1. Germline CDR1 is MNHEY and CDR2 is SMNVEV (reference sequence). The CDR3 extends over 13 amino acids. J was trimmed by 6 bases and V by 5 bases; bases with no gene match: 1.

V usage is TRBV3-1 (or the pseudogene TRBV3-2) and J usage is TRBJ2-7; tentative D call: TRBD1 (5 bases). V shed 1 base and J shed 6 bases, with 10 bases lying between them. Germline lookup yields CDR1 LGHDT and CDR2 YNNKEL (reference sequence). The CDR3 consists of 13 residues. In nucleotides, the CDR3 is TGTGCCAGCAGCCAAGTAGGGGTGGGCGAGCAGTACTTC. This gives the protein CASSQVGVGEQYF.

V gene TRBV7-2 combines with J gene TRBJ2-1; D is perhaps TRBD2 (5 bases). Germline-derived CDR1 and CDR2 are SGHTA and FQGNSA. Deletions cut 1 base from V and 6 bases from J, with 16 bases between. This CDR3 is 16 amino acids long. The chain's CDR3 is CASSLGAGRTLNEQFF. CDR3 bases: TGTGCCAGCAGCTTAGGGGCGGGTAGGACCCTCAATGAGCAGTTCTTC.

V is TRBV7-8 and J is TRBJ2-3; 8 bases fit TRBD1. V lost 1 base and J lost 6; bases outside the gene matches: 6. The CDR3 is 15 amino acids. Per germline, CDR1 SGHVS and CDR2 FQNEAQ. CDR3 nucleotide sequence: TGTGCCAGCAGCTTAGGGACAGGGATCGCGGATACGCAGTATTTT. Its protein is CASSLGTGIADTQYF.

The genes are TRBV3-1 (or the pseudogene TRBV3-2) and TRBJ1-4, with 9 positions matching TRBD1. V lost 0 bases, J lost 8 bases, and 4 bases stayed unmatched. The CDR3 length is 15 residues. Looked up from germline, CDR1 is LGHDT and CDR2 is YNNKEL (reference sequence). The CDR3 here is CASSQDWTGDEKLFF. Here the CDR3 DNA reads TGTGCCAGCAGCCAAGATTGGACAGGGGACGAAAAACTGTTTTTT.

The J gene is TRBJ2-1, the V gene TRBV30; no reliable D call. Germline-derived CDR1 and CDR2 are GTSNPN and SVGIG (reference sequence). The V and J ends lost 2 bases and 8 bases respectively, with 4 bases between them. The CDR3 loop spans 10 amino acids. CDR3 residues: CAWSQYEQFF. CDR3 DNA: TGTGCCTGGAGTCAGTATGAGCAGTTCTTC.

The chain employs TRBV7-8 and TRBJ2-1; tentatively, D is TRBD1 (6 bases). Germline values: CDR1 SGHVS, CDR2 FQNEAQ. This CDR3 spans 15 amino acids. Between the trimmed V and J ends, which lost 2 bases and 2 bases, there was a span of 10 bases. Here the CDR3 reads CASSLLQGPYNEQFF. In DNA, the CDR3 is TGTGCCAGCAGCTTACTCCAGGGGCCCTACAATGAGCAGTTCTTC.

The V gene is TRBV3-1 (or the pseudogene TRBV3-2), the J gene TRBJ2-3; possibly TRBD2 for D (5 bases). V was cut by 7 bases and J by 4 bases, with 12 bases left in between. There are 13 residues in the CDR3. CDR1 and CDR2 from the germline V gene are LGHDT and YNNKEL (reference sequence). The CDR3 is CASTPTGADTQYF. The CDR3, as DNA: TGTGCCAGCACCCCGACCGGGGCAGATACGCAGTATTTT.

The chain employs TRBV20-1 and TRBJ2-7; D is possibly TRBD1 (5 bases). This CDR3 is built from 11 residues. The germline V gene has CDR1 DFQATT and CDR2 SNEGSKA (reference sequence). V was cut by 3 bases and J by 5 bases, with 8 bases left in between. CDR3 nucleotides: TGCAGTGCTAGTTCAGGGAACGAGCAGTACTTC. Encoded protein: CSASSGNEQYF.

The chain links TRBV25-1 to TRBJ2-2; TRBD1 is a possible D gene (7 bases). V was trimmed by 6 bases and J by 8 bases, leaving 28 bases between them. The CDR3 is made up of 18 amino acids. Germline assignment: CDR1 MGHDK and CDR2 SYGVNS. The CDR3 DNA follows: TGTGCCAGCAGACTCCCGACAGGGAACCGAGGGGGGATAGGGGAGCTGTTTTTT. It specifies CASRLPTGNRGGIGELFF.

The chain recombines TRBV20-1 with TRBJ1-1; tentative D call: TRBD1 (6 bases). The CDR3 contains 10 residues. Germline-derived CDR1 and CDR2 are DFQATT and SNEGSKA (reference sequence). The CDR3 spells CRSGGAEAFF. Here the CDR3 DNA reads TGCAGGTCGGGGGGCGCTGAAGCTTTCTTT.